One sample yielded the 32 T cell receptor beta chains listed below, sequenced in a study of tissue T cells after allogeneic stem cell transplantation. Only in-frame clones appear in the TCRdb table, and some are missing; sequencing was by immunoSEQ multiplex PCR. The sample holds some 3,500 clones; about 50% are singletons and the top ten take less than 30%. Time point defined: mouse harvest day 14 after allogeneic transplant. Each mouse received 10^7 T-cell-depleted marrow cells plus 10^6 splenic CD5+ T cells by tail vein. Input material: gut tissue. The origin of the receptors is a female BALB/c mouse given C57BL/6 T cells with graft-versus-host disease after an allogeneic hematopoietic cell transplant.

Concerning this clone itself: These gene names are mouse names. The read is 1 residue too short to cover the CDR3 end, so that end is filled in from the germline J gene. The V and J genes are TRBV12-1 and TRBJ2-7, with D possibly being TRBD2 (6 bases). Germline loops: CDR1 SGHSN, CDR2 HYEKVE. Trimming pared 4 bases from V and 4 bases from J, leaving 16 bases between. The CDR3 has 14 amino acids. CDR3 sequence: CASSPRGVLYEQYF. The covered CDR3 bases are TGTGCCAGCTCCCCCCGGGGGGTCCTTTATGAACAGTAC. Supplemented by reference TRBV12-1 and TRBJ2-7, the full variable domain reads DSGVVQSPRHIIKEKGGRSVLTCIPISGHSNVVWYQQTLGKELKFLIQHYEKVERDKGFLPSRFSVQQFDDYHSEMNMSALELEDSAMYFCASSPRGVLYEQYFGPGTRLTVL.

This clone is labeled medium-sized (0.01 to 0.1%). Gene and germline names: mouse. The CDR3 extends 1 residue past the end of the read, so its final part is completed from the germline J gene. This rearrangement joins TRBV5 to TRBJ2-7, with TRBD2 matching 10 bases. This CDR3 is built from 14 residues. The J segment lost 4 bases and the V segment lost 4 bases, leaving 4 bases of the junction unmatched. Looked up from germline, CDR1 is LGHNA and CDR2 is YNLKQL (reference sequence). The DNA read from the CDR3 is TGTGCCAGCAGCCCCGGACTGGGGGTTTATGAACAGTAC. This encodes CASSPGLGVYEQY. The entire CDR3 protein is CASSPGLGVYEQYF.

There are a few counts of this clone. Gene names are the mouse ones. Read coverage stops 1 residue before the CDR3 terminus; the germline J gene supplies the remainder. The chain links TRBV26 to TRBJ1-3; 11 bases are shared with TRBD1. Germline CDR1 is KGHPV and CDR2 is FQNQEV (reference sequence). The CDR3 spans 14 residues. V shed 6 bases, J shed 2 bases, and the junction held 0 bases outside the gene matches. Incomplete CDR3 DNA: TGTGCCAGCAGGGGACAGGGGGCTGGAAATACGCTCTAT. This codes for CASRGQGAGNTLY. The entire CDR3 protein reads CASRGQGAGNTLYF.

Of note for this clone: The genes are named according to mouse. Read sequence stops 1 residue before the CDR3 end, and the germline J gene provides the missing end. The J gene is TRBJ2-7, the V gene TRBV16; 7 bases match TRBD1. The CDR3 totals 14 residues. The germline V gene has CDR1 SGHSA and CDR2 FRNQAP. The V segment lost 1 base and the J segment 3 bases; nucleotides outside the gene matches: 3. This CDR3 reads CASSLASGGYEQYF. CDR3 DNA, as far as it was read: TGTGCAAGCAGCTTAGCTTCAGGGGGCTATGAACAGTAC.

Turning to this clone: Gene names are the mouse ones. CDR3 bases read: TGTGCCAGCAGTATCAGGGGGCGCGGGGACACCCAGTAC. The encoded protein is CASSIRGRGDTQY. In full, the CDR3 reads CASSIRGRGDTQYF. This chain links TRBV19 with TRBJ2-5; 8 bases match TRBD1. The read halts 1 residue ahead of the CDR3 end, with the missing end drawn from the germline J gene. Germline values: CDR1 FNHDT, CDR2 SITEND (reference sequence). J was trimmed by 6 bases and V by 2 bases; bases with no gene match: 5. The CDR3 is 14 residues long.

Concerning this clone itself: The gene names here belong to mouse. The read stops 1 residue short of the end of the CDR3; the missing end is completed from the germline J gene. The chain is built from TRBV3 and TRBJ1-1; 9 nucleotides align to TRBD1. The CDR3 is 13 residues long. The V segment lost 4 bases and the J segment 5 bases; nucleotides outside the gene matches: 2. Germline assignment: CDR1 SNHLY and CDR2 FYNGKV (reference sequence). This CDR3 is CASSSGQGTEVFF. The part of the CDR3 DNA that was read is TGTGCCAGCAGCTCGGGACAGGGAACAGAAGTCTTC.

For this clone: Genes and germline come from the mouse. The read halts 1 residue ahead of the CDR3 end, with the missing end drawn from the germline J gene. J is TRBJ2-2 and V is TRBV26; tentative D call: TRBD1 (5 bases). The CDR3 covers 14 residues. Trimming left V 4 bases short and J 1 base short, with 7 bases between. In germline, CDR1 is KGHPV, CDR2 FQNQEV (reference sequence). The CDR3 region is CASSPQGNTGQLYF. The CDR3 bases that were read are TGTGCCAGCAGTCCCCAGGGAAACACCGGGCAGCTCTAC. Complete variable domain (other parts from reference TRBV26 and TRBJ2-2): NSKVIQTPRYLVKGQGQKAKMRCIPEKGHPVVFWYQQNKNNEFKFLINFQNQEVLQQIDMTEKRFSAECPSNSPCSLEIQSSEAGDSALYLCASSPQGNTGQLYFGEGSKLTVL.

There are a few counts of this clone. Gene names refer to mouse genes. The CDR3 extends 1 residue past the end of the read, so its final part is completed from the germline J gene. The chain combines TRBV5 with TRBJ2-4, with 12 bases identical to TRBD2. CDR1 LGHNA and CDR2 YNLKQL come from the germline V gene (reference sequence). The CDR3 has 17 residues. V lost 4 bases and J lost 3; bases outside the gene matches: 8. The CDR3 bases that were read are TGTGCCAGCAGCCTCAGACTGGGGGGGCGCGGGCAAAACACCTTGTAC. Residues: CASSLRLGGRGQNTLY. The complete CDR3 protein is CASSLRLGGRGQNTLYF.

Note on this clone: The germline and genes are mouse ones. This sample includes further DNA sequences coding for the same CDR3. CDR3 DNA, as far as it was read: TGTGCCAGCAGTCTGGGTGCTGAGCAGTTC. As protein: CASSLGAEQF. The CDR3 as a whole reads CASSLGAEQFF. The genes are TRBV26 and TRBJ2-1; D is uncertain. The CDR3 extends 1 residue past the end of the read, so its final part is completed from the germline J gene. The CDR3 has 11 amino acids. Trimming shortened V by 2 bases and J by 6 bases, and 2 bases separated the two germline ends. Germline V CDR1 and CDR2: KGHPV, FQNQEV (reference sequence).

This clone occurred once. Gene names are the mouse ones. The observed sequence ends 1 residue before the CDR3 terminus, with the missing tail filled in from the germline J gene. J is TRBJ1-1 and V is TRBV1; a weak D match, TRBD1 (5 bases). The CDR3 has 13 residues. Between the trimmed V and J ends, which lost 6 bases and 4 bases, there was a span of 12 bases. CDR1 and CDR2 (germline): NSQYPW, LRSPGD (reference sequence). The CDR3 DNA, read in part, is TGCACCTGCAGCCGGGGGTCCGGCACAGAAGTCTTC. This gives the protein CTCSRGSGTEVF. The full-length CDR3 reads as CTCSRGSGTEVFF.

This clone was found a few times. Gene labels here are mouse ones. The read finishes 1 residue shy of the CDR3 end, and the germline J gene is used to complete it. The chain employs TRBV3 and TRBJ2-7; D may be TRBD1 (5 bases). Trimming removed 4 bases from V and 7 bases from J, with 8 bases in between. Germline values: CDR1 SNHLY, CDR2 FYNGKV (reference sequence). This CDR3 spans 11 amino acids. Partial CDR3 DNA: TGTGCCAGCAGCTACCAGGGAGAACAGTAC. Residues: CASSYQGEQY. The entire CDR3 protein reads CASSYQGEQYF.

In its sample, this clone ranks as medium-sized. Germline and genes here are mouse. The read ends 1 residue early relative to the CDR3; the germline J gene fills the gap. The chain has TRBV15 and TRBJ1-3, with 8 bases matching TRBD1. The CDR3 runs to 15 residues. Germline V gene sequence: CDR1 SGHND, CDR2 FRSKSL. Unmatched junction bases numbered 6, after V lost 5 bases and J lost 3 bases. This CDR3 is CASSPQTGDGNTLYF. CDR3 DNA (partial): TGTGCCAGCAGTCCCCAGACAGGGGATGGAAATACGCTCTAT.

On this clone itself: These gene names are mouse names. The sequenced fragment ends 1 residue before the CDR3 boundary, so the rest is inferred from the germline J gene. This sequence joins TRBV3 and TRBJ1-2; D is uncertain. The CDR3 extends over 12 amino acids. The V and J ends lost 1 base and 2 bases respectively, with 2 bases between them. The V gene's germline CDR1 is SNHLY and CDR2 FYNGKV (reference sequence). The sequenced part of the CDR3 DNA is TGTGCCAGCAGCTTAGGGAACTCCGACTACACC. Its translation is CASSLGNSDYT. The entire CDR3 protein reads CASSLGNSDYTF.

This clone was counted only a few times. Germline and genes here are mouse. The CDR3 goes on 1 residue after the read ends, and that part is filled in from the germline J gene. The chain combines TRBV29 with TRBJ2-7; the D is unclear. This CDR3 region has 11 residues. The germline gives CDR1 MSHET, CDR2 SYDVDS. The V gene lost 2 bases and the J gene lost 3 bases, with 2 bases spanning the gap. The chain's CDR3 is CASSLNYEQYF. Incomplete CDR3 DNA: TGTGCTAGCAGTTTAAACTATGAACAGTAC.

Comment on this clone: An end of the junction differs from the germline gene, which may be a read error. Gene labels here are mouse ones. Other DNA variants within this sample encode the same CDR3. The CDR3 bases that were read are TGTGCCAGCAGCCTGTCAGGGAATGGAAATACGCTCTAT. This translates into CASSLSGNGNTLY. The complete CDR3 protein is CASSLSGNGNTLYF. The genes are TRBV26 and TRBJ1-3, with a possible D match to TRBD1 (5 bases). From the germline J gene comes the end of the CDR3, since the read stops 1 residue before it. CDR1 and CDR2 from the germline V gene are KGHPV and FQNQEV (reference sequence). The CDR3 spans 14 residues.

In the case of this clone: Gene and germline names: mouse. The read finishes 1 residue shy of the CDR3 end, and the germline J gene is used to complete it. This sequence joins TRBV14 and TRBJ1-2, with a possible D match to TRBD1 (6 bases). CDR1 SGHDT and CDR2 FRDEAV come from the germline V gene. This CDR3 is built from 13 residues. V gave up 5 bases and J gave up 0 bases, with 8 bases separating them. CDR3: CASSRTANSDYTF. The DNA read from the CDR3 is TGTGCCAGCAGCCGGACAGCAAACTCCGACTACACC.

This clone was counted only a few times. Germline and genes here are mouse. Read sequence stops 1 residue before the CDR3 end, and the germline J gene provides the missing end. The J gene is TRBJ2-5, the V gene TRBV31; 8 positions match TRBD2. The germline CDR1 and CDR2 sequences are GKSSPN and SITVG. Trimming cost V 4 bases and J 4 bases; bases outside gene matches: 1. The CDR3 consists of 12 residues. Here the CDR3 reads CAWNWGKDTQYF. The sequenced CDR3 bases are TGTGCCTGGAACTGGGGGAAAGACACCCAGTAC. Variable domain in full (rest from reference TRBV31 and TRBJ2-5): AQTIHQWPVAEIKAVGSPLSLGCTIKGKSSPNLYWYWQATGGTLQQLFYSITVGQVESVVQLNLSASRPKDDQFILSTEKLLLSHSGFYLCAWNWGKDTQYFGPGTRLLVL.

This clone is deemed large. Germline and genes: mouse. The read ends 1 residue early relative to the CDR3; the germline J gene fills the gap. The chain joins TRBV3 to TRBJ1-2; D remains unclear. V lost 4 bases, J lost 0 bases, and 9 bases lay in between. The germline gives CDR1 SNHLY, CDR2 FYNGKV (reference sequence). The CDR3 has 14 residues. The covered CDR3 bases are TGTGCCAGCAGCTCAGGACGGACAAACTCCGACTACACC. This sequence encodes CASSSGRTNSDYT. The whole CDR3 is CASSSGRTNSDYTF. The whole variable domain, filled in from reference TRBV3 and TRBJ1-2, reads GPKVLQIPSHQIIDMGQMVTLNCDPVSNHLYFYWYKQILGQQMEFLVNFYNGKVMEKSKLFKDQFSVERPDGSYFTLKIQPTALEDSAVYFCASSSGRTNSDYTFGSGTRLLVI.

As for this clone: Mouse names are used for the genes. The CDR3 here is CASSFGVQNTLYF. The sequenced CDR3 bases are TGTGCCAGCAGTTTCGGGGTTCAAAACACCTTGTAC. The rearrangement links TRBV15 to TRBJ2-4, with D unclear. The CDR3 end lies 1 residue beyond the end of the read and is filled in from the germline J gene. Trimming stripped 3 bases from V and 2 bases from J, with 6 bases between. CDR1 is SGHND and CDR2 is FRSKSL in the germline V gene. This CDR3 is 13 amino acids long.

This clone was counted a single time. The gene names here belong to mouse. The sequenced fragment ends 1 residue before the CDR3 boundary, so the rest is inferred from the germline J gene. V gene TRBV26 combines with J gene TRBJ2-5; D unclear. The CDR3 totals 14 residues. Germline V lookup: CDR1 KGHPV, CDR2 FQNQEV (reference sequence). Trimming took 0 bases from V and 7 from J, leaving 11 bases between them. The chain's CDR3 is CASSLSGIGNTQYF. The DNA read from the CDR3 is TGTGCCAGCAGTCTGTCCGGGATCGGGAACACCCAGTAC.

This clone was counted a few times. Each gene name is a mouse one. The read terminates 1 residue before the CDR3 end, so the remaining end is supplied by the germline J gene. The rearrangement uses TRBV13-3 and TRBJ2-3, with TRBD1 matching 9 bases. CDR1 and CDR2 from the germline V gene are NNHDY and SYVADS. V trimming: 2 bases; J trimming: 1 base; junction bases outside the gene matches: 2. The CDR3 runs 15 residues. Incomplete CDR3 DNA: TGTGCCAGCAGTGACCGGGACAGGGGTGCAGAAACGCTGTAT. Translation: CASSDRDRGAETLY. The whole CDR3 sequence is CASSDRDRGAETLYF.

This clone is classed as medium-sized (0.01 to 0.1%). Gene names refer to mouse genes. From the germline J gene comes the end of the CDR3, since the read stops 1 residue before it. The chain couples TRBV12-2 to TRBJ1-3; D is unclear. The CDR3 runs 15 residues. Germline V gives CDR1 SGHLS, CDR2 HYDKME. Trimming left V 1 base short and J 0 bases short, with 9 bases between. The CDR3 is CASSLGKNSGNTLYF. CDR3 DNA (partial): TGTGCCAGCTCTCTAGGCAAAAATTCTGGAAATACGCTCTAT.

This clone was seen a few times. Gene names denote mouse genes. The sequence runs out 1 residue before the end of the CDR3; the remainder is reconstructed from the germline J gene. The chain has TRBV26 and TRBJ2-3; TRBD1 is a possible D gene (6 bases). The germline V gene encodes CDR1 KGHPV and CDR2 FQNQEV (reference sequence). Trimming shortened V by 3 bases and J by 5 bases, and 9 bases separated the two germline ends. The CDR3 totals 13 residues. Incomplete CDR3 DNA: TGTGCCAGCAGTCTACAGGGAGGAGAAACGCTGTAT. Its translation is CASSLQGGETLY. The full CDR3 protein is CASSLQGGETLYF.

By share, this clone counts as medium-sized (0.01 to 0.1%). All gene names here are mouse names. The read halts 1 residue ahead of the CDR3 end, with the missing end drawn from the germline J gene. The rearrangement joins TRBV13-1 to TRBJ1-3; 8 bases match TRBD1. CDR1 and CDR2 from the germline V gene are NSHNY and SYGAGN. The CDR3 is 14 amino acids. V lost 5 bases, J lost 3 bases, and 4 bases stayed unmatched. The sequenced CDR3 bases are TGTGCCAGCAGAGACAGGGGAGGTGGAAATACGCTCTAT. Translating gives CASRDRGGGNTLY. The whole CDR3 reads CASRDRGGGNTLYF.

On this clone itself: Germline and genes here are mouse. The read gets to within 1 residue of the CDR3 end, and the germline J gene fills in the rest. The chain recombines TRBV12-2 with TRBJ2-2, with 7 positions matching TRBD1. Germline CDR1 SGHLS, CDR2 HYDKME. This CDR3 is built from 13 residues. J gave up 0 bases and V 7 bases, and 1 base lay outside the gene matches. The sequenced CDR3 bases are TGTGCCAGGGGGACAGCAAACACCGGGCAGCTCTAC. Its translation: CARGTANTGQLY. The CDR3, in full, reads CARGTANTGQLYF.

This clone was counted a single time. Mouse names are used for the genes. The CDR3 end is not reached by the read, which stops 1 residue before it; the germline J gene fills it in. The chain links TRBV1 to TRBJ2-1; TRBD1 aligns across 12 bases. The V gene's germline CDR1 is NSQYPW and CDR2 LRSPGD (reference sequence). With 3 bases clipped from V and 6 bases from J, the junction kept 3 bases outside the gene matches. This CDR3 contains 15 residues. CDR3 region: CTCSARDRGLAEQFF. CDR3 DNA (partial): TGCACCTGCAGTGCCCGGGACAGGGGGCTTGCTGAGCAGTTC.

A word on this clone: The genes are named according to mouse. The read halts 1 residue ahead of the CDR3 end, with the missing end drawn from the germline J gene. This chain uses TRBV1 with TRBJ1-1; 12 nucleotides line up with TRBD1. Unmatched junction bases numbered 5, after V lost 5 bases and J lost 4 bases. The CDR3 is 15 amino acids. Germline lookup yields CDR1 NSQYPW and CDR2 LRSPGD (reference sequence). The CDR3 DNA, read in part, is TGCACCTGCAGTCCGGGACAGGGGGCAGGCACAGAAGTCTTC. This encodes CTCSPGQGAGTEVF. The CDR3 in full is CTCSPGQGAGTEVFF.

In its sample, this clone was seen once. Mouse germline and gene names are used. The sequence runs out 1 residue before the end of the CDR3; the remainder is reconstructed from the germline J gene. This sequence joins TRBV26 and TRBJ1-3; D might be TRBD1 (6 bases). Trimming shortened V by 3 bases and J by 5 bases, and 8 bases separated the two germline ends. CDR3 length equals 13 residues. From germline, CDR1 is KGHPV and CDR2 FQNQEV (reference sequence). This chain's CDR3 is CASSLGGRNTLYF. The part of the CDR3 DNA that was read is TGTGCCAGCAGTCTAGGGGGTAGAAATACGCTCTAT.

With respect to this clone: Gene names are mouse gene names. The read gets to within 1 residue of the CDR3 end, and the germline J gene fills in the rest. The V and J genes are TRBV19 and TRBJ2-5; no clear D. V dropped 0 bases and J dropped 2 bases, with 7 bases sitting between them. This CDR3 contains 14 residues. CDR1 and CDR2 (germline): FNHDT, SITEND (reference sequence). Here the CDR3 reads CASSIGGGQDTQYF. CDR3 DNA, as far as it was read: TGTGCCAGCAGTATAGGGGGAGGCCAAGACACCCAGTAC.

This clone occurred a few times. All gene names here are mouse names. The sequenced CDR3 bases are TGTGCCAGCAGCCTGGGGGGCGCAAACACCGGGCAGCTCTAC. Its protein is CASSLGGANTGQLY. The full CDR3 reads CASSLGGANTGQLYF. J is TRBJ2-2 and V is TRBV15; 8 bases match TRBD2. The CDR3 end falls 1 residue outside the read, so it is completed with the germline J gene. This CDR3 comprises 15 residues. From germline, CDR1 is SGHND and CDR2 FRSKSL. Germline trimming cut 6 bases from V and 0 bases from J; bases unmatched to any gene: 3.

Details on this clone: Mouse gene names and germline throughout. Read coverage stops 1 residue before the CDR3 terminus; the germline J gene supplies the remainder. The chain uses TRBV12-1 and TRBJ2-5, with 10 bases lining up with TRBD1. CDR3 length: 14 residues. CDR1 is SGHSN, CDR2 HYEKVE, per germline. Losses at the gene ends were 4 bases for V and 2 bases for J; bases not matched to a gene: 2. CDR3 sequence reads: CASSRQGAQDTQYF. The DNA read from the CDR3 is TGTGCCAGCTCCCGACAGGGGGCCCAAGACACCCAGTAC.

This clone was seen a few times. The germline and genes are mouse ones. The read ends 1 residue early relative to the CDR3; the germline J gene fills the gap. The V gene is TRBV2, the J gene TRBJ1-4, with 7 bases matching TRBD1. The CDR3 sequence is 15 residues long. J was trimmed by 3 bases and V by 2 bases; bases with no gene match: 3. Germline values: CDR1 LGHNA, CDR2 YSYQKL. The CDR3 loop reads CASSQTGVPNERLFF. The DNA read from the CDR3 is TGTGCCAGCAGCCAAACAGGGGTCCCCAACGAAAGATTATTT.